The 17 T cell receptor beta chains presented below share a single source sample, sequenced in a study of blood T cell repertoires in COVID-19. Data came from immunoSEQ multiplex PCR; TCRdb stores just in-frame clones and leaves some out. The profile covers 150,000 or so clones, with around four fifths appearing a single time and around 19% taken by the ten largest. Sequenced material: peripheral blood. The receptors originated from a woman of 80 years or more with acute or convalescent COVID-19.

The chain combines TRBV18 with TRBJ1-3; no reliable D call. Germline CDR1 KGHSH, CDR2 LQKENI. With 1 base removed from V and 3 bases from J, the gap between germline ends came to 13 bases. The CDR3 is 16 amino acids. The CDR3 coding sequence is TGTGCCAGCTCACCACTACGAGGAGGCTTTGGAAACACCATATATTTT. This encodes CASSPLRGGFGNTIYF.

The chain has TRBV10-3 and TRBJ2-2; perhaps TRBD2 as D (6 bases). The V gene lost 8 bases and the J gene lost 0 bases, with 10 bases spanning the gap. CDR1 and CDR2 (germline): ENHRY, SYGVKD. This CDR3 has 14 amino acids. The CDR3 sequence is CAIGGGANTGELFF. The CDR3 DNA reads TGTGCCATCGGGGGAGGAGCGAACACCGGGGAGCTGTTTTTT.

The CDR3 DNA is TGTGCCAGCAGTTTGAAGCGGGCGCCGAGCCAGTACTTC. Protein sequence: CASSLKRAPSQYF. This chain joins TRBV27 and TRBJ2-7, with D perhaps TRBD2 (6 bases). Germline CDR1 MNHEY, CDR2 SMNVEV (reference sequence). V was cut by 3 bases and J by 10 bases, with 16 bases left in between. CDR3 length: 13 residues.

The rearrangement uses TRBV5-1 and TRBJ1-2; tentatively, D is TRBD1 (6 bases). Germline V lookup: CDR1 SGHRS, CDR2 YFSETQ. Deletions cut 4 bases from V and 1 base from J, with 14 bases between. CDR3 length: 15 residues. CDR3 nucleotides: TGCGCCAGCAGCCGGGGGGCGCGGGATAACTATGGCTACACCTTC. It specifies CASSRGARDNYGYTF.

This clone was seen just once. The V and J genes are TRBV5-6 and TRBJ2-4, with D perhaps matching TRBD2 (5 bases). This CDR3 is built from 14 residues. Germline values: CDR1 SGHDT, CDR2 YYEEEE. V was clipped by 3 bases and J by 4 bases, with 11 bases between them. This CDR3 is CASSWRTGKNIQYF. CDR3 coding DNA: TGTGCCAGCAGCTGGAGGACGGGAAAAAACATTCAGTACTTC.

Note on this clone: Relative to the germline gene, one junction end is altered; a read error may explain this. CDR3 nucleotides: TGTGCCAGCAGTGCCCAGCGTTTTCTTAAAGGTTTC. Protein sequence: CASSAQRFLKGF. The V and J genes are TRBV28 and TRBJ2-7; D is unclear. The length of the CDR3 is 12 residues. Looked up from germline, CDR1 is MDHEN and CDR2 is SYDVKM.

This chain uses TRBV7-6 with TRBJ1-2; 9 bases map to TRBD1. Germline loops: CDR1 SGHVS, CDR2 FNYEAQ. V trimming: 1 base; J trimming: 8 bases; junction bases outside the gene matches: 11. The CDR3 is made up of 16 amino acids. The CDR3 loop reads CASSLEGQGSLIGYTF. The CDR3 coding sequence is TGTGCCAGCAGCTTAGAAGGACAGGGGTCCCTGATCGGCTACACCTTC.

In DNA form, the CDR3 reads TGTGCCAGCAGCTTAGCGCTAGGGCAGGGAGGAAATACGCAGTATTTT. Protein product: CASSLALGQGGNTQYF. The chain has TRBV7-2 and TRBJ2-3, with D perhaps TRBD2 (6 bases). Per the germline V gene, CDR1 is SGHTA and CDR2 is FQGNSA. V dropped 0 bases and J dropped 7 bases, with 17 bases sitting between them. The CDR3 totals 16 residues.

The chain carries TRBV4-1 and TRBJ1-5, with D tentatively TRBD1 (5 bases). Germline CDR1 is MGHRA and CDR2 is YSYEKL. The V end was cut by 1 base, the J end by 7 bases, with 14 bases between. This CDR3 comprises 15 residues. The CDR3 sequence is CASSQGYQGRQPQHF. DNA of the CDR3: TGCGCCAGCAGCCAAGGCTACCAGGGTAGGCAGCCCCAGCATTTT.

The chain couples TRBV2 to TRBJ1-5; D ambiguous. V was pared by 2 bases and J by 2 bases, with 10 bases between. CDR3 length: 15 residues. The germline V gene has CDR1 SNHLY and CDR2 FYNNEI. The CDR3 spells CASSELKEGNQPQHF. The CDR3 nucleotides are TGTGCCAGCAGTGAACTGAAGGAGGGCAATCAGCCCCAGCATTTT.

Remarks on this clone: A read error may account for a junction end that differs from germline. The chain combines TRBV5-6 with TRBJ2-7; 7 nucleotides line up with TRBD1. This CDR3 has 16 amino acids. Germline CDR1 and CDR2: SGHDT and YYEEEE. The CDR3 loop reads CASSSISLNRGHEQYF. For the CDR3, the DNA is TGTGCTAGCAGCTCCATCTCGCTAAACAGGGGTCACGAGCAGTACTTC.

This rearrangement joins TRBV2 to TRBJ2-3; D may be TRBD1 (5 bases). CDR3 length: 15 residues. Germline V gene data show CDR1 as SNHLY and CDR2 as FYNNEI. V was pared by 7 bases and J by 3 bases, with 17 bases between. The CDR3 DNA reads as TGTGCCAGCAACCAAAGACAGTATTCAACAGATACGCAGTATTTT. This gives the protein CASNQRQYSTDTQYF.

The J gene is TRBJ2-7, the V gene TRBV7-9; weak D call: TRBD2 (5 bases). Germline V gives CDR1 SEHNR, CDR2 FQNEAQ (reference sequence). CDR3 length: 14 residues. Trimming left V 1 base short and J 3 bases short, with 10 bases between. This CDR3 reads CASSLVPRDYEQYF. The CDR3 nucleotides read TGTGCCAGCAGCTTAGTCCCCCGGGACTACGAGCAGTACTTC.

This chain uses TRBV28 with TRBJ2-7; 7 bases are shared with TRBD1. V shed 4 bases, J shed 3 bases, and the junction held 6 bases outside the gene matches. This CDR3 spans 14 amino acids. Germline values: CDR1 MDHEN, CDR2 SYDVKM. CDR3 bases: TGTGCCAGCAGTTACGGGACAGCTATCTACGAGCAGTACTTC. Translation gives CASSYGTAIYEQYF.

The chain has TRBV5-1 and TRBJ2-2; D is uncertain. The CDR3 extends over 14 amino acids. Germline V gene lookup returns CDR1 SGHRS and CDR2 YFSETQ. Trimming removed 0 bases from V and 4 bases from J, with 7 bases in between. This CDR3 is CASSLVDTTGELFF. The CDR3 nucleotides are TGCGCCAGCAGCTTGGTAGACACCACCGGGGAGCTGTTTTTT.

The CDR3 DNA reads TGTGCCAGCAGTTTATCGGTCGGGACAGGGGGAAGTTCACCCCTCCACTTT. Protein product: CASSLSVGTGGSSPLHF. V usage is TRBV27 and J usage is TRBJ1-6; 11 bases agree with TRBD1. V was pared by 0 bases and J by 9 bases, with 7 bases of the junction left unmatched. Germline CDR1 is MNHEY and CDR2 is SMNVEV (reference sequence). CDR3 length equals 17 residues.

This clone showed up just once. CDR3 region: CASSIMTGGREQYF. The CDR3 DNA reads TGTGCCAGCAGCATCATGACAGGGGGTCGCGAGCAGTACTTC. The genes are TRBV7-2 and TRBJ2-7; 9 bases agree with TRBD1. The CDR3 extends over 14 amino acids. Germline V gene lookup returns CDR1 SGHTA and CDR2 FQGNSA. The V gene end was trimmed by 5 bases and the J gene end by 6 bases; junction bases not matched to a gene: 8.